These T cell receptor beta chains were read from a single sample in a study of blood T cell repertoires in COVID-19. Libraries were prepared by immunoSEQ multiplex PCR; TCRdb keeps only in-frame clonotypes and omits some of them. The data hold under 250,000 clones, with roughly 80% observed a single time. The sequenced sample was PBMCs or T cells enriched from blood (not recorded which). The receptors derive from a middle-aged woman with acute COVID-19. Both conserved end residues are trimmed from each CDR3. D genes are given only for firm matches.

V gene: TRBV20-1; D gene: .; CDR3 protein: SASTRYSGNTIY
V gene: TRBV11-2; D gene: TRBD1; CDR3 protein: ASWNRDRDTEAF
V gene: TRBV30; D gene: .; CDR3 protein: AWSLERFAGGNTIY
V gene: TRBV9; D gene: .; CDR3 protein: ASSAGTLSYNEQF
V gene: TRBV5-1; D gene: .; CDR3 protein: ASSYGPGDGYT
V gene: TRBV5-4; D gene: .; CDR3 protein: ASTYTDSDYGYT
V gene: TRBV2; D gene: TRBD1; CDR3 protein: ASSQGAIPYGYT
V gene: TRBV5-6; D gene: TRBD1; CDR3 protein: ASSRQGSANVLT
V gene: TRBV19; D gene: TRBD1; CDR3 protein: ASSTTGTGGGEQY
V gene: TRBV5-1; D gene: TRBD1; CDR3 protein: ASSLGTGDHNSPLH
V gene: TRBV30; D gene: .; CDR3 protein: AWSSGPNQPQH
V gene: TRBV2; D gene: .; CDR3 protein: ASRSWGGTNEKLF
V gene: TRBV7-2; D gene: TRBD1; CDR3 protein: ASATGGNTEAF
V gene: TRBV10-1; D gene: TRBD2; CDR3 protein: ASNETSGTSKADTQY
V gene: TRBV9; D gene: TRBD1; CDR3 protein: ASSPRDRGSLAYGYT
V gene: TRBV19; D gene: TRBD1; CDR3 protein: ASTDRGLGYT
V gene: TRBV11-2; D gene: .; CDR3 protein: ASSLLLAGRQGEQY
V gene: TRBV2; D gene: .; CDR3 protein: ASSVKRLTDTQY
V gene: TRBV7-2; D gene: TRBD2; CDR3 protein: ASSLVGTSGQETQY
V gene: TRBV6-5; D gene: TRBD1; CDR3 protein: ASRIRQGYYEQY
V gene: TRBV19; D gene: .; CDR3 protein: ASATRDTQY
V gene: TRBV7-2; D gene: .; CDR3 protein: ASVPTGVADTQY
V gene: TRBV28; D gene: TRBD2; CDR3 protein: ASSPGLAGGSETQY
V gene: TRBV5-8; D gene: .; CDR3 protein: ASSVYGGNQPQH
V gene: TRBV9; D gene: TRBD1; CDR3 protein: ASSVLAWGQGAGGYT
V gene: TRBV11-3; D gene: .; CDR3 protein: ASSSTGRETQY
V gene: TRBV18; D gene: .; CDR3 protein: ASSNMNTEAF
V gene: TRBV6-1; D gene: TRBD1; CDR3 protein: ASSEGTGSSYEQY
V gene: TRBV7-3; D gene: .; CDR3 protein: ASSLRGQETQY
V gene: TRBV5-1; D gene: TRBD2; CDR3 protein: ASSLGLAGDTQETQY
V gene: TRBV6-5; D gene: .; CDR3 protein: ASRQGGQNNQPQH
V gene: TRBV29-1; D gene: .; CDR3 protein: SVERRSTEAF
V gene: TRBV24-1; D gene: TRBD1; CDR3 protein: ATSDPSGQRHTDTQY
V gene: TRBV21-1; D gene: .; CDR3 protein: ASSRGQGLSIPTNEKLF